This TCR beta chain was identified during a study of blood T cell repertoires in COVID-19. Study-level background: Collection of acute and convalescent COVID-19 samples took place in the United States, Italy and Spain.

Ages ranged from roughly 18 to 100 years, with residence in under 25 US areas. Participants' own reports of clinical history determined their cohort assignment. This CDR3 spans 14 amino acids. The germline gives CDR1 SGHVS, CDR2 FNYEAQ. The V end lost 2 bases, the J end lost 1 base, and 8 bases lay between the germline ends. Original analysis: Estimation of nucleated cell counts was performed using reference gene primer amplification. Sequencing used immunoSEQ multiplex PCR; TCRdb keeps in-frame clones, though not all of them. The V and J calls and clone size come from that table; D and trimming were worked out from the DNA. The sample consists of around 50,000 clones, approximately 80% of them appearing once.

This receptor was taken from a woman aged 45-65 years with acute COVID-19. V and J are TRBV7-6 and TRBJ2-5; D gene unclear. The sequenced material came from PBMCs or T cells enriched from blood (not recorded which). CDR3 region: CASSLMSLQETQYF. Written as DNA, the CDR3 is TGTGCCAGCAGCTTAATGTCTCTCCAAGAGACCCAGTACTTC.